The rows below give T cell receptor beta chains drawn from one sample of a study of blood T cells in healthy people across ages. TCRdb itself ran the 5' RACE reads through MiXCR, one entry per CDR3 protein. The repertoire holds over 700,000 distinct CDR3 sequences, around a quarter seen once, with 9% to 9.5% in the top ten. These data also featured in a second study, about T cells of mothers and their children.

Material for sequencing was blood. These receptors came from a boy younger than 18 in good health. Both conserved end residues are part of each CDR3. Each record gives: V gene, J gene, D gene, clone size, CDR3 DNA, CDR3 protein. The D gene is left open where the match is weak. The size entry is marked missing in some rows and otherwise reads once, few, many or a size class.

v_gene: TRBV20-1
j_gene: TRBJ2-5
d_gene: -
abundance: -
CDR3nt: TGCAGTGCTAGACCCGGGGCGAAACAAGAGACCCAGTACTTC
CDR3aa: CSARPGAKQETQYF

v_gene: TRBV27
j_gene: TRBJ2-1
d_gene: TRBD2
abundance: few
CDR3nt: TGTGCCAGCAGTTCTTTCCCCATAGAGACTAGCGGGGATAAGAATGAGCAGTTCTTC
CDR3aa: CASSSFPIETSGDKNEQFF

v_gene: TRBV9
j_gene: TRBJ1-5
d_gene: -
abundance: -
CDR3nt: TGTGCCAGCAGCGGGGACGGATTCAATCAGCCCCAGCATTTT
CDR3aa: CASSGDGFNQPQHF

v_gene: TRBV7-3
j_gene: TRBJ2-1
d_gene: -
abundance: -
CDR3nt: TGTGCCAGCAGCTTAGGGATCCGAGGTGAGCAGTTCTTC
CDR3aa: CASSLGIRGEQFF

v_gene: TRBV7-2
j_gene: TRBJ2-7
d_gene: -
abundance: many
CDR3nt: TGTGCCAGCAGCTTAGAGGGTGACTACGAGCAGTACTTC
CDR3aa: CASSLEGDYEQYF

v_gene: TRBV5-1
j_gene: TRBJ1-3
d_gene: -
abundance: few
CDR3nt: TGCGCCAGCAGCTTCGGACCCTCTGGAAACACCATATATTTT
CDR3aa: CASSFGPSGNTIYF

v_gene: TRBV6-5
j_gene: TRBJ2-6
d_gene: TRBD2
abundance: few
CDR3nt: TGTGCCAGCAGTTACTCGCCTAGCGGGAGCTCTGGGGCCAACGTCCTGACTTTC
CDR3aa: CASSYSPSGSSGANVLTF

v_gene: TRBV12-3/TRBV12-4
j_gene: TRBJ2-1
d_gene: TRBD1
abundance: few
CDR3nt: TGTGCCACGGACAGGCGCGGACAGGGCGGTCATTTTGAGCAGTTCTTC
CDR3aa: CATDRRGQGGHFEQFF

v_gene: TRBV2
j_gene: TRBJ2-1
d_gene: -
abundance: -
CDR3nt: TGTGCCAGCAACGTGCAGGGTCCGTTCTTC
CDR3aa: CASNVQGPFF

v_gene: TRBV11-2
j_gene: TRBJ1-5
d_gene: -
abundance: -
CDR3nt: TGTGCCAGCAGCGCCAGGGTTGGGCAGCCCCAGCATTTT
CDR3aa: CASSARVGQPQHF

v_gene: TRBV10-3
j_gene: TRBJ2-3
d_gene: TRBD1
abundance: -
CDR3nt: TGTGCCATCACCGACAGGGCCACAGATACGCAGTATTTT
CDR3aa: CAITDRATDTQYF

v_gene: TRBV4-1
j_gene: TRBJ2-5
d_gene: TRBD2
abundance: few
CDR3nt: TGCGCCAGCAGCCAAGGACTAGCGGGAACCAACCAAGAGACCCAGTACTTC
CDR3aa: CASSQGLAGTNQETQYF

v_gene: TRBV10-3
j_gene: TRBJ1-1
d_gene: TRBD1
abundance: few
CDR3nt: TGTGCCACCCAACAGGGGGTTAACACTGAAGCTTTCTTT
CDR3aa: CATQQGVNTEAFF

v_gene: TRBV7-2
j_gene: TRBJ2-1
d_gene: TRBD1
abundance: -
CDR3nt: TGTGCCAGCAGCTTGCGGGGCGGACAGGGTTTTTCCAATGAGCAGTTCTTC
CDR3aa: CASSLRGGQGFSNEQFF

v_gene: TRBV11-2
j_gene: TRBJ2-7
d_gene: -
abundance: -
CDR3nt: TGTGCCAGCAGCTTAATGGACATCTCCTACGAGCAGTACTTC
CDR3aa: CASSLMDISYEQYF

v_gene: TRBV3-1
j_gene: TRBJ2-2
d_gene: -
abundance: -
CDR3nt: TGTGCCAGCAGTCAGTCGCAGGGGCAAACCGGGGAGCTGTTTTTT
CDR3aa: CASSQSQGQTGELFF

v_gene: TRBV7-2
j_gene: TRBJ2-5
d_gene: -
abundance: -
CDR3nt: TGTGCCAGCAGCCCACGAAGACCTAACCAAGAGACCCAGTACTTC
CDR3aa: CASSPRRPNQETQYF

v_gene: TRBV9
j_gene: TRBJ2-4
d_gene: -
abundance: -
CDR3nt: TGTGCCAGCAGCCCTACTGGGGGAAACATTCAGTACTTC
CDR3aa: CASSPTGGNIQYF

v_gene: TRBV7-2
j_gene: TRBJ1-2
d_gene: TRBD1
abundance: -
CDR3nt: TGTGCCAGCAGCCCTCGGACAGGGGACGAGAGGGGCTACACCTTC
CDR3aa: CASSPRTGDERGYTF

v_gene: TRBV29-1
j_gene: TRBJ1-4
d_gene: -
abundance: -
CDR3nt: TGCAGCGTTGAAAGAAATGGGGATGAAAAACTGTTTTTT
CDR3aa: CSVERNGDEKLFF

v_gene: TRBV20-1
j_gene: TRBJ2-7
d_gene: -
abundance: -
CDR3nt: TGCAGTGCTAGAGAGAGACTTTCCTACGAGCAGTACTTC
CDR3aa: CSARERLSYEQYF

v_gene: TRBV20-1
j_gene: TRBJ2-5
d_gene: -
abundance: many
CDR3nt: TGCAGTGCTAGAGATGGGGGGGCTGAAGAGACCCAGTACTTC
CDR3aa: CSARDGGAEETQYF

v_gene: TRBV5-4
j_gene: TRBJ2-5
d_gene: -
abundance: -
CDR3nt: TGTGCCAGCAGCATACTTCTAAGGGGGGAGGACCGAACAAAGTACTTC
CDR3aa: CASSILLRGEDRTKYF

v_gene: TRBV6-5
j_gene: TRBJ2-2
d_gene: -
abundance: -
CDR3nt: TGTGCCAGCAGTTACTATGGGGCCACCGGGGAGCTGTTTTTT
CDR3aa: CASSYYGATGELFF

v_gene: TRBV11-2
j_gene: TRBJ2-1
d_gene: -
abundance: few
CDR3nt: TGTGCCAGCAGCTTTGAAAGCGCTCCCACTCAGTTCTTC
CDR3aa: CASSFESAPTQFF

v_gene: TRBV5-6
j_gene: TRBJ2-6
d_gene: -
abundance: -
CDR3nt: TGTGCCAGCAGCCCATCGCGTAAGGCCAACGTCCTGACTTTC
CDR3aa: CASSPSRKANVLTF

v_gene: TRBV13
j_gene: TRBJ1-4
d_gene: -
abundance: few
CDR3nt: TGTGCCAGTCGGGGGGCCGGTAATGAAAAACTGTTTTTT
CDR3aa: CASRGAGNEKLFF

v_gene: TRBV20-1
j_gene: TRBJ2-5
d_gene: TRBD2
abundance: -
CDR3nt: TGCAGTGCTGATGGAAGCGGGATCTACAATGAGCAGTACTTC
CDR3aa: CSADGSGIYNEQYF

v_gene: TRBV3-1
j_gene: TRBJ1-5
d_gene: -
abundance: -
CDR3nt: TGTGCCAGCAGCCAAGATCGGGGACGGTATAGCAATCAGCCCCAGCATTTT
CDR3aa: CASSQDRGRYSNQPQHF

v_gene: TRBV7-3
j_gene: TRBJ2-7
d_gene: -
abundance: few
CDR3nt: TGTGCCAGCAGCCCAACCGGGAGTCAATGGTACGAGCAGTACTTC
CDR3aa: CASSPTGSQWYEQYF

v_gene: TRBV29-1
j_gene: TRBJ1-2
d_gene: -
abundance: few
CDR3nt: TGCAGCGTCAACCTGGTACAAGGGAGATTGTATGGCTACACCTTC
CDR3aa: CSVNLVQGRLYGYTF

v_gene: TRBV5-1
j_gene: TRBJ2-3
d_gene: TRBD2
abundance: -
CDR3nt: TGCGCCAGCAAAAGGTCCCCGGGACTACGCACAGATACGCAGTATTTT
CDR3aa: CASKRSPGLRTDTQYF

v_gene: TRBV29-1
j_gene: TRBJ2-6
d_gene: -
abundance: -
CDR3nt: TGCAGCGCCCTGGGGCTGGGTCGGAGCCCCTCTGGGGCCAACGTCCTGACTTTC
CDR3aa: CSALGLGRSPSGANVLTF

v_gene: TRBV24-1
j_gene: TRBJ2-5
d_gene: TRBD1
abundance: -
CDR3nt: TGCGCCACCGGCAATCCGACAGGGTCGCAAGAGACCCAGTACTTC
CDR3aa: CATGNPTGSQETQYF

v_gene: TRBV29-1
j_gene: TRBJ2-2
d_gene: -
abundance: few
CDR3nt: TGCAGCGTTCTGCACGGGGAGCTGTTTTTT
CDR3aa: CSVLHGELFF

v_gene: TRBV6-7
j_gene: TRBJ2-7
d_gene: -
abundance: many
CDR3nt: TGTGCCAGCAGTCCAGGAGAGCAGTACTTC
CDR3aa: CASSPGEQYF

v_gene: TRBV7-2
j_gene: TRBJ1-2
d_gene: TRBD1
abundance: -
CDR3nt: TGTGCCAGCAGCCCCCCCGGGACAGGGCATGGCTACACCTTC
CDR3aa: CASSPPGTGHGYTF

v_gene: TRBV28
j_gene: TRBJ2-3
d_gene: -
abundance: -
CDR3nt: TGTGCCAGCAGCCCTTATAGCCGGGCAGATACGCAGTATTTT
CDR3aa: CASSPYSRADTQYF

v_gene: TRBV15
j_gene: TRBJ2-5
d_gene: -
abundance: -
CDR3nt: TGTGCCACCAGCCCGGACAGTGAAGAGACCCAGTACTTC
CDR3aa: CATSPDSEETQYF

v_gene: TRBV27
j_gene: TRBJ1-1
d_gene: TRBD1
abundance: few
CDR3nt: TGTGCCAGCAGTTTTCTAGGTCGGACAGGGAAGAACACTGAAGCTTTCTTT
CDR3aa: CASSFLGRTGKNTEAFF

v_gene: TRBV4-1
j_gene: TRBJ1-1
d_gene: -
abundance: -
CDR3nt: TGCGCCAGCAGCCAACCCAGGGGCGGCACTGAAGCTTTCTTT
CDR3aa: CASSQPRGGTEAFF

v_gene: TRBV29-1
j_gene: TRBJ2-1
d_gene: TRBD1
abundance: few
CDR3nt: TGCAGCGTTCTCCGGGACAGACCTTCCTACAATGAGCAGTTCTTC
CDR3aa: CSVLRDRPSYNEQFF

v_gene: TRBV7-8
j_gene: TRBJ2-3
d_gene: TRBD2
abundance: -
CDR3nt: TGTGCCAGCAGCTCCAGCGGGGGGGAAGGAGATACGCAGTATTTT
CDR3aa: CASSSSGGEGDTQYF

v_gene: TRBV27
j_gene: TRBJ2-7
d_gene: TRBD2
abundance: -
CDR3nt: TGTGCCAGCAGTTTATCCGGACTAGCGGGAAGCTACGAGCAGTACTTC
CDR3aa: CASSLSGLAGSYEQYF

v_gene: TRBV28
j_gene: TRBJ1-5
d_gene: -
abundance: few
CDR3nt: TGTGCCAGCAGTGGGCAGGGGTTGCCCCAGCATTTT
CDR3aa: CASSGQGLPQHF

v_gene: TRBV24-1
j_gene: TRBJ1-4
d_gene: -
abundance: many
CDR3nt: TGTGCCACCAGTGATCCGTCAGATAGTAATGAAAAACTGTTTTTT
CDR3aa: CATSDPSDSNEKLFF

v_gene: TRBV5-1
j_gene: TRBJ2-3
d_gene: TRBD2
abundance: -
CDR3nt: TGCGCCAGCAGCCCCATCGGACTAGCGGGAGGTCCAGATACGCAGTATTTT
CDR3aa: CASSPIGLAGGPDTQYF

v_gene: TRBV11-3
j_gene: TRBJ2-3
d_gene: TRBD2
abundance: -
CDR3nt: TGTGCCAGCAGTTATCGACTAGCGGGGGAAGATACGCAGTATTTT
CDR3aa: CASSYRLAGEDTQYF

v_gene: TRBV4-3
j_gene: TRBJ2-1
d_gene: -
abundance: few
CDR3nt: TGCGCCAGCAGCCAAGATCCGATGGTGGCCTCCTACAATGAGCAGTTCTTC
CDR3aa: CASSQDPMVASYNEQFF

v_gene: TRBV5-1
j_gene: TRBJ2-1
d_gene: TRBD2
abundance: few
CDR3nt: TGCGCCAGCAGCCCCCATCCGGGACTAGCGGGAGGAGAGCAGTTCTTC
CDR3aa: CASSPHPGLAGGEQFF

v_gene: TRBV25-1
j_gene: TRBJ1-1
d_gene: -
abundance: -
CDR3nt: TGTGCCAGCCTGAAGGGGAGGGATGAAGCTTTCTTT
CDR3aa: CASLKGRDEAFF

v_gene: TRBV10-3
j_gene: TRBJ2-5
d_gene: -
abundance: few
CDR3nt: TGTGCCATCAGGGCCGGGACGACGGGTGGGGAGCAGTACTTC
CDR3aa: CAIRAGTTGGEQYF